Following are 18 T cell receptor beta chains from one sample sequenced in a study of T cells after yellow fever vaccination. One entry per CDR3 protein, called by TCRdb with MiXCR from the 5' RACE reads. This sample yields a few hundred thousand distinct CDR3 sequences, of which 17% are seen a single time; 15% to 20% belongs to the top ten. The sequenced sample was PBMCs, obtained roughly 5 days after the first yellow fever vaccination. Receptor source: a man between 18 and 29 years old who received the YFV17D yellow fever vaccine.

There are a few counts of this clonotype. This chain connects TRBV3-1 to TRBJ2-1, with a possible D match to TRBD2 (5 bases). The CDR3 sequence is 13 residues long. The V gene lost 0 bases and the J gene lost 8 bases, with 8 bases spanning the gap. CDR1 and CDR2 (germline): LGHDT, YNNKEL (reference sequence). The CDR3 is CASSQEEEDEQFF. The CDR3 region has the DNA TGTGCCAGCAGCCAAGAGGAGGAGGATGAGCAGTTCTTC.

The rearrangement links TRBV7-2 to TRBJ2-7; either TRBD1 or TRBD2 may supply D (5 bases each). V was clipped by 5 bases and J by 3 bases, with 17 bases between them. The CDR3 is 15 residues long. CDR1 is SGHTA, CDR2 FQGNSA, per germline. CDR3 in amino acids: CASSTDGAGSYEQYF. CDR3 nucleotides: TGTGCCAGCAGCACCGATGGGGCGGGCAGCTACGAGCAGTACTTC.

This clonotype was seen only a few times. The V gene is TRBV20-1, the J gene TRBJ2-3; D gene ambiguous. Germline loops: CDR1 DFQATT, CDR2 SNEGSKA (reference sequence). With 5 bases removed from V and 2 bases from J, the gap between germline ends came to 14 bases. The CDR3 runs 14 residues. CDR3 DNA: TGCAGTGCTGGCCGCCGACTGAACACAGATACGCAGTATTTT. Translating it yields CSAGRRLNTDTQYF.

This clonotype was picked up a small number of times. This sequence joins TRBV7-2 and TRBJ2-2; either TRBD1 or TRBD2 may supply D (6 bases each). CDR3 length: 15 amino acids. Trimming left V 4 bases short and J 4 bases short, with 13 bases between. CDR1 SGHTA and CDR2 FQGNSA come from the germline V gene. The CDR3 spells CASSYRGTLTGELFF. In DNA form, the CDR3 reads TGTGCCAGCAGCTACCGGGGGACACTCACCGGGGAGCTGTTTTTT.

The chain employs TRBV28 and TRBJ2-7; D might be TRBD2 (5 bases). CDR3 length: 13 amino acids. The ends were cut back, 5 bases at V and 4 bases at J, with 12 bases in the middle. CDR1 MDHEN and CDR2 SYDVKM come from the germline V gene. The CDR3 spells CASSPPGLYEQYV. CDR3 DNA sequence: TGTGCCAGCAGTCCCCCGGGGTTATACGAGCAGTACGTC.

This clonotype was seen more than once but under ten times. The chain uses TRBV5-5 and TRBJ2-5; 8 bases are shared with TRBD1. Germline values: CDR1 SGHKS, CDR2 YYEKEE (reference sequence). V shed 0 bases, J shed 8 bases, and the junction held 6 bases outside the gene matches. The CDR3 is 14 residues long. CDR3 residues: CASSLDPGQGTQYF. Written as DNA, the CDR3 is TGTGCCAGCAGCTTGGATCCAGGACAGGGAACCCAGTACTTC. Complete variable domain (other parts from reference TRBV5-5 and TRBJ2-5): DAGVTQSPTHLIKTRGQQVTLRCSPISGHKSVSWYQQVLGQGPQFIFQYYEKEERGRGNFPDRFSARQFPNYSSELNVNALLLGDSALYLCASSLDPGQGTQYFGPGTRLLVL.

The chain links TRBV7-9 to TRBJ2-2; TRBD1 matches at 9 bases. Germline CDR1 and CDR2: SEHNR and FQNEAQ (reference sequence). This CDR3 region has 15 residues. Losses at the gene ends were 8 bases for V and 4 bases for J; bases not matched to a gene: 8. The CDR3 DNA reads as TGTGCCAGCCCCAGGCCACAGGGGGCCACCGGGGAGCTGTTTTTT. As protein: CASPRPQGATGELFF.

A few counts support this clonotype. The V and J genes are TRBV5-1 and TRBJ2-4; 8 positions match TRBD1. Losses at the gene ends were 4 bases for V and 0 bases for J; bases not matched to a gene: 6. From germline, CDR1 is SGHRS and CDR2 YFSETQ. This CDR3 is 16 amino acids long. The CDR3 protein is CASSQDGTGAKNIQYF. The DNA of the CDR3 is TGCGCCAGCAGCCAGGACGGGACAGGAGCCAAAAACATTCAGTACTTC.

The chain combines TRBV18 with TRBJ2-5; D could derive from TRBD1 or TRBD2 (5 bases each). The germline gives CDR1 KGHSH, CDR2 LQKENI. Trimming shortened V by 3 bases and J by 4 bases, and 18 bases separated the two germline ends. CDR3 length equals 16 residues. For the CDR3, the DNA is TGTGCCAGCTCACCGCCTACGGGACGGCCGGGAGAGACCCAGTACTTC. This translates into CASSPPTGRPGETQYF. The entire variable domain, with the rest obtained from reference TRBV18 and TRBJ2-5, is as follows: NAGVMQNPRHLVRRRGQEARLRCSPMKGHSHVYWYRQLPEEGLKFMVYLQKENIIDESGMPKERFSAEFPKEGPSILRIQQVVRGDSAAYFCASSPPTGRPGETQYFGPGTRLLVL.

This clonotype was seen a handful of times. The chain is built from TRBV11-1 and TRBJ2-5, with TRBD2 matching 12 bases. Germline V gene data show CDR1 as SGHAT and CDR2 as FQDESV (reference sequence). V lost 3 bases, J lost 2 bases, and 13 bases stayed unmatched. This CDR3 region has 19 residues. The CDR3 coding sequence is TGTGCCAGCAGCTTCAGCTTTAGACTAGCGGGGGCCCGACAAGAGACCCAGTACTTC. Translating it yields CASSFSFRLAGARQETQYF.

The chain links TRBV7-2 to TRBJ2-1, with D perhaps TRBD2 (6 bases). The CDR3 sequence is 14 residues long. Between the trimmed V and J ends, which lost 6 bases and 7 bases, there was a span of 16 bases. Germline V gene data show CDR1 as SGHTA and CDR2 as FQGNSA. CDR3: CASSTTGTLNEQFF. Written as DNA, the CDR3 is TGTGCCAGCAGTACGACCGGGACTCTGAATGAGCAGTTCTTC.

There are a few counts of this clonotype. The J gene is TRBJ2-5, the V gene TRBV5-1; D tentatively fits TRBD1 or TRBD2 (5 bases each). Germline CDR1 SGHRS, CDR2 YFSETQ. The V and J ends lost 3 bases and 5 bases respectively, with 20 bases between them. The CDR3 has 16 amino acids. The CDR3 region is CASSYLLTEGEETQYF. The CDR3 bases are TGCGCCAGCAGCTATCTTCTCACGGAAGGGGAGGAGACCCAGTACTTC.

V usage is TRBV5-1 and J usage is TRBJ2-1; D is undetermined. With 5 bases removed from V and 0 bases from J, the gap between germline ends came to 18 bases. Germline V lookup: CDR1 SGHRS, CDR2 YFSETQ. This CDR3 contains 17 residues. The CDR3 here is CASSYEADRSSYNEQFF. As DNA, the CDR3 is TGCGCCAGCAGTTATGAAGCAGACCGGAGCTCCTACAATGAGCAGTTCTTC.

This clonotype was observed at least ten times. This sequence joins TRBV29-1 and TRBJ2-5; 13 nucleotides agree with TRBD2. Germline CDR1 SQVTM, CDR2 ANQGSEA. V lost 8 bases, J lost 3 bases, and 6 bases stayed unmatched. The CDR3 runs 14 residues. The CDR3 protein is CSSGLAGVEETQYF. The CDR3 DNA reads as TGCAGCTCCGGACTAGCGGGGGTTGAAGAGACCCAGTACTTC.

This chain joins TRBV18 and TRBJ2-4; D is perhaps TRBD1 or TRBD2 (5 bases each). Trimming took 3 bases from V and 4 from J, leaving 13 bases between them. The CDR3 is 15 residues long. Looked up from germline, CDR1 is KGHSH and CDR2 is LQKENI. This CDR3 reads CASSPTGTAKNIQYF. CDR3 DNA sequence: TGTGCCAGCTCACCGACCGGGACGGCAAAAAACATTCAGTACTTC.

V usage is TRBV7-2 and J usage is TRBJ2-7; 10 bases map to TRBD1. After removal of 5 bases from V and 6 bases from J, the junction contained 10 bases not matched to a gene. The CDR3 length is 15 residues. The germline V gene encodes CDR1 SGHTA and CDR2 FQGNSA. This CDR3 reads CASSPDRTGGSEQYF. In nucleotides, the CDR3 is TGTGCCAGCAGCCCGGACCGGACAGGGGGATCCGAGCAGTACTTC.

The chain combines TRBV3-1 with TRBJ2-3; the match to TRBD2 covers 10 bases. The germline gives CDR1 LGHDT, CDR2 YNNKEL (reference sequence). J gave up 3 bases and V 11 bases, and 17 bases lay outside the gene matches. CDR3 length: 17 amino acids. CDR3 nucleotides: TGTGCCTGCTGCCAAGATAATGCACTAGCGGGGACAGATACGCAGTATTTT. This codes for CACCQDNALAGTDTQYF.

This clonotype was seen ten or more times. This chain uses TRBV30 with TRBJ1-1, with D unclear. Trimming took off 5 bases at V and 3 bases at J, with 19 bases between the two ends. The germline CDR1 and CDR2 sequences are GTSNPN and SVGIG (reference sequence). The CDR3 loop spans 15 amino acids. This CDR3 is CAWSEDPQRYTEAFF. CDR3 sequence (DNA): TGTGCCTGGTCCGAGGACCCCCAGAGGTACACTGAAGCTTTCTTT.